The clone carrying this T cell receptor (beta chain) was found a few times. Its specificity is not known. Absence of ophthalmopathy progression within 18 months defined stable Graves' hyperthyroidism. Diagnoses rested on clinical symptoms, serum thyroxine and TRAb, thyroid ultrasound and orbital computed tomography. Germline loops: CDR1 SQVTM, CDR2 ANQGSEA. V was shortened by 5 bases and J by 4 bases, with 14 bases between the two germline ends. The length of the CDR3 is 13 residues. The record originates from a study of T cells in Graves' hyperthyroidism and ophthalmopathy. Study-level findings and limits: Ophthalmopathy cases were set apart from stable hyperthyroidism by a 13 V-J model.

Researchers took RNA transcripts and amplified the TCR beta CDR3 regions from them. The study used the HTBI primer set for a first-round RT-PCR of the TCR CDR3. Each CDR3 protein is one row after TCRdb ran MiXCR on the multiplex PCR reads. The table shows approximately 400,000 distinct CDR3 sequences, with approximately 15% occurring only once. Material for sequencing was blood. This sequence joins TRBV29-1 and TRBJ1-1; weak D call: TRBD1 (5 bases). This TCR derives from a woman in her fifties or sixties with Graves' hyperthyroidism. CDR3 protein: CSVYGSGGTEAFF. In DNA, the CDR3 is TGCAGCGTTTACGGATCGGGGGGCACTGAAGCTTTCTTT.